Sequencing of this T cell receptor (beta chain) was carried out in a study of blood T cell repertoires in COVID-19. For the study at large: Whether acute or convalescent, the COVID-19 samples came from the United States, Italy and Spain. T cells, B-cell-depleted T cells, or PBMCs provided the cDNA or gDNA that served as material.

This clone came up a few times. Profiled with immunoSEQ multiplex PCR; TCRdb holds only in-frame clones, not every one. Of 240,000 or so clones listed, approximately 84% were seen once; the top ten hold 1.5% to 2%. With 5 bases clipped from V and 6 bases from J, the junction kept 8 bases outside the gene matches. The germline CDR1 and CDR2 sequences are SGHTA and FQGNSA. This CDR3 contains 15 residues. The rearrangement joins TRBV7-2 to TRBJ1-1; the match to TRBD1 covers 11 bases. This clonotype originated in a woman older than 75 with acute or convalescent COVID-19. Sequencing was done on a sample of peripheral blood. CDR3 coding DNA: TGTGCCAGCAGCACACGGACAGGGGGCGCCGCTGAAGCTTTCTTT. This sequence encodes CASSTRTGGAAEAFF.